This T cell receptor (beta chain) was identified in a study of CD4+ T cells in melanoma. Findings and caveats of the study: In melanoma, neoantigen-specific CD4+ T cells reportedly differed in differentiation state. CD8+ T cell, macrophage and B cell function reportedly correlated with neoantigen-specific CD4+ T cells.

The method was immunoSEQ multiplex PCR; TCRdb's version includes in-frame clones alone and lacks a portion of them. This sample has 9,000 to 13,000 clones, with 55% to 65% found just once. Deletions cut 4 bases from V and 1 base from J, with 13 bases between. Germline values: CDR1 MNHEY, CDR2 SMNVEV (reference sequence). The CDR3 runs 16 residues. Concerning this clone itself: Antigen specificity is unknown.

Material for sequencing was cells from a culture (not recorded whether cultured in vitro). The receptor comes from a human donor with melanoma. V usage is TRBV27 and J usage is TRBJ2-2, with a weak D call TRBD1 (6 bases). CDR3 nucleotides: TGTGCCAGCAGTTCGAGCGGACAGTTGAACACCGGGGAGCTGTTTTTT. It encodes CASSSSGQLNTGELFF.